This T cell receptor (beta chain) was obtained from a study of control samples from healthy donors and cancer patients. Repertoires were generated with immunoSEQ multiplex PCR, while TCRdb's copy carries only in-frame clones and drops some. The table lists 150,000 to 180,000 clones, just under 95% of them singletons. Germline values: CDR1 MGHRA, CDR2 YSYEKL. The CDR3 runs to 15 residues. V was cut by 6 bases and J by 2 bases, with 13 bases left in between. The origin of this receptor is a man between 40 and 49 years old in good health. The sequencing input was blood. V and J are TRBV4-1 and TRBJ2-2; tentatively, D is TRBD1 (5 bases). CDR3 residues: CASRLGHTNTGELFF. The CDR3 DNA follows: TGCGCCAGCAGACTCGGACATACAAACACCGGGGAGCTGTTTTTT.